This TCR beta chain was found in a study of cytomegalovirus exposure and HLA in healthy donors. Study-wide findings and caveats: In a later analysis, HLA-C alleles had the fewest associated TCRs, DRB1 alleles the most. Near-uniform donor sequencing depth was presumed by presence/absence analyses.

PCR was performed using 60 Vbeta and 13 Jbeta primers. Sequencing was performed with immunoSEQ multiplex PCR; in TCRdb, only in-frame clones are kept and a portion is missing. The table shows 150,000 to 200,000 clones, with more than 65% occurring only once. Comments on this clone: Its specificity is unknown.

The germline CDR1 and CDR2 sequences are SGHNT and YYREEE (reference sequence). V was shortened by 0 bases and J by 0 bases, with 13 bases between the two germline ends. This CDR3 has 16 residues. Each donor's status was that of a healthy bone marrow donor. This TCR was recovered from a woman in her 30s in good health and CMV-seropositive. The V call is TRBV5-4, the J call TRBJ2-7, with a possible D match to TRBD2 (6 bases). What was sequenced was PBMCs. Written as DNA, the CDR3 is TGTGCCAGCAGCTTGGCAAGCGGAGGGTTCTCCTACGAGCAGTACTTC. Translation: CASSLASGGFSYEQYF.